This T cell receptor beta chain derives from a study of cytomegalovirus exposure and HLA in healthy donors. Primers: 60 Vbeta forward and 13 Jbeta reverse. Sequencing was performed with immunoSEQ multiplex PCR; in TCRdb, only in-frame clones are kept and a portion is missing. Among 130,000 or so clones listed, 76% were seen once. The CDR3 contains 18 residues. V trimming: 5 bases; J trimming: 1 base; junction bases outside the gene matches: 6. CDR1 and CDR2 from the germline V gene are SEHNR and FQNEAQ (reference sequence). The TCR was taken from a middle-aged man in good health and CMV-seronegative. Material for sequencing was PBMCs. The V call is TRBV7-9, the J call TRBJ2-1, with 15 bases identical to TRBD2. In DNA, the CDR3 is TGTGCCAGCAGCATAGGGACTAGCGGGGGGCCTTCCTACAATGAGCAGTTCTTC. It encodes CASSIGTSGGPSYNEQFF.